A single sample gave rise to the 17 T cell receptor beta chains below, sequenced in a study of blood T cell repertoires in COVID-19. The data were produced by immunoSEQ multiplex PCR, yet TCRdb's version contains in-frame clones alone and is incomplete. The top ten hold 1.5% to 2% of the sample, which has about 88,000 clones, around nine tenths seen once. The source material was peripheral blood. The receptors were sampled from a man between 60 and 70 years old with acute or convalescent COVID-19.

The chain links TRBV3-1 (or the pseudogene TRBV3-2) to TRBJ1-1, with 8 positions matching TRBD1. Per germline, CDR1 LGHDT and CDR2 YNNKEL (reference sequence). The ends lost 3 bases at V and 8 bases at J; junction bases unmatched: 14. The CDR3 length is 16 residues. In nucleotides, the CDR3 is TGTGCCAGCAGCCATCCCGGAGACAGGGGAAAAGGCGAAGCTTTCTTT. This encodes CASSHPGDRGKGEAFF.

The chain uses TRBV5-8 and TRBJ2-5; possible D gene TRBD2, 5 bases. The V gene's germline CDR1 is SGHTS and CDR2 YDEGEE. V lost 4 bases and J lost 5, with 15 bases in between. This CDR3 region has 14 residues. CDR3 sequence (DNA): TGTGCCAGCAGCCCCGGAGGACTTTTGGAGACCCAGTACTTC. Translating gives CASSPGGLLETQYF.

The chain couples TRBV20-1 to TRBJ2-7, with D unresolved. V shed 8 bases and J shed 6 bases, with 14 bases lying between them. Per germline, CDR1 DFQATT and CDR2 SNEGSKA (reference sequence). This CDR3 spans 11 amino acids. CDR3 nucleotide sequence: TGCAGTATTAACTCTCTTGGCGAGCAGTACTTC. This codes for CSINSLGEQYF.

The chain joins TRBV28 to TRBJ2-1; tentatively, D is TRBD1 (5 bases). Germline assignment: CDR1 MDHEN and CDR2 SYDVKM. The CDR3 is 14 amino acids. V was clipped by 6 bases and J by 9 bases, with 18 bases between them. The CDR3 spells CASSRTTKRGEQFF. The CDR3, as DNA: TGTGCCAGCAGCCGAACTACTAAAAGGGGTGAGCAGTTCTTC.

The V and J genes are TRBV7-2 and TRBJ1-4, with D maybe TRBD1 (5 bases). The V gene's germline CDR1 is SGHTA and CDR2 FQGNSA. V dropped 5 bases and J dropped 4 bases, with 20 bases sitting between them. The CDR3 length is 17 residues. The CDR3 bases are TGTGCCAGCAGCCAGGGAATGGGCGGAAGCCGTAATGAAAAACTGTTTTTT. Translating gives CASSQGMGGSRNEKLFF.

This clone has only one observation. This chain uses TRBV19 with TRBJ2-7; 9 bases are a match to TRBD1. The germline V gene encodes CDR1 LNHDA and CDR2 SQIVND (reference sequence). Unmatched junction bases numbered 5, after V lost 9 bases and J lost 5 bases. CDR3 length: 12 amino acids. CDR3 sequence reads: CASRDRVDEQYF. The CDR3 DNA reads as TGTGCCAGCCGGGACAGGGTCGACGAGCAGTACTTC.

V and J are TRBV7-9 and TRBJ2-6; 7 nucleotides agree with TRBD1. Germline V gene data show CDR1 as SEHNR and CDR2 as FQNEAQ (reference sequence). The CDR3 sequence is 18 residues long. V dropped 2 bases and J dropped 0; count of bases not matched to a gene: 7. The CDR3 region is CASSLLGTAYSGANVLTF. CDR3 DNA sequence: TGTGCCAGCAGCTTATTAGGGACAGCTTACTCTGGGGCCAACGTCCTGACTTTC.

The chain carries TRBV27 and TRBJ2-7; maybe TRBD1 (6 bases). The V end lost 3 bases, the J end lost 5 bases, and 14 bases lay between the germline ends. Germline values: CDR1 MNHEY, CDR2 SMNVEV (reference sequence). There are 14 residues in the CDR3. The CDR3 DNA is TGTGCCAGCAGTTTGAGACAGGCGTCCCACGAGCAGTACTTC. Its protein is CASSLRQASHEQYF.

This clone has only a few counts. The V gene is TRBV27, the J gene TRBJ2-2, with D perhaps TRBD2 (6 bases). The CDR3 is 16 residues long. Trimming took 3 bases from V and 6 from J, leaving 17 bases between them. The germline V gene encodes CDR1 MNHEY and CDR2 SMNVEV (reference sequence). The CDR3 DNA follows: TGTGCCAGCAGTTTGTCCCGGGACTCGTACGCCGGGGAGCTGTTTTTT. Translating gives CASSLSRDSYAGELFF.

The chain couples TRBV5-1 to TRBJ2-1, with a tentative D call TRBD1 (7 bases). Trimming shortened V by 1 base and J by 3 bases, and 20 bases separated the two germline ends. The CDR3 loop spans 18 amino acids. Germline-derived CDR1 and CDR2 are SGHRS and YFSETQ. This chain's CDR3 is CASSLYLLRRDSYNEQFF. As DNA, the CDR3 is TGCGCCAGCAGCTTGTATCTTCTGCGGCGGGACAGCTACAATGAGCAGTTCTTC.

This clone has only one observation. The rearrangement joins TRBV7-9 to TRBJ2-5; 13 bases are shared with TRBD2. V dropped 2 bases and J dropped 5; count of bases not matched to a gene: 14. Germline CDR1 SEHNR, CDR2 FQNEAQ (reference sequence). The CDR3 spans 19 residues. This chain's CDR3 is CASSLSIIRLAGGSETQYF. DNA for the CDR3: TGTGCCAGCAGCTTAAGTATCATACGACTAGCGGGAGGCAGCGAGACCCAGTACTTC.

This chain joins TRBV7-2 and TRBJ1-5; a possible D gene is TRBD1 (5 bases). The CDR3 runs 12 residues. V lost 2 bases and J lost 6, with 5 bases in between. Germline CDR1 SGHTA, CDR2 FQGNSA. The CDR3 nucleotides read TGTGCCAGCAGCTTACAGGGTCAGCCCCAGCATTTT. It specifies CASSLQGQPQHF.

V and J are TRBV5-4 and TRBJ2-1; the match to TRBD2 covers 8 bases. The CDR3 runs to 15 residues. CDR1 SGHNT and CDR2 YYREEE come from the germline V gene (reference sequence). V was pared by 0 bases and J by 4 bases, with 3 bases of the junction left unmatched. The CDR3, as DNA: TGTGCCAGCAGCTTGGAACTAGCGGCGTACAATGAGCAGTTCTTC. It yields the protein CASSLELAAYNEQFF.

The J gene is TRBJ2-1, the V gene TRBV7-2; TRBD2 might be the D (5 bases). The germline gives CDR1 SGHTA, CDR2 FQGNSA. V lost 5 bases and J lost 6, with 14 bases in between. The CDR3 sequence is 14 residues long. This chain's CDR3 is CASSTSLGANEQFF. The CDR3 DNA is TGTGCCAGCAGCACAAGTTTGGGAGCCAATGAGCAGTTCTTC.

The J gene is TRBJ2-3, the V gene TRBV3-1 (or the pseudogene TRBV3-2), with 9 bases lining up with TRBD2. V lost 8 bases and J lost 1; bases outside the gene matches: 7. The CDR3 is 15 residues long. Germline CDR1 is LGHDT and CDR2 is YNNKEL (reference sequence). The CDR3 DNA sequence: TGTGCCAGCGCACCGAGACTAGCGGGCACAGATACGCAGTATTTT. Amino acids: CASAPRLAGTDTQYF.

The genes are TRBV24-1 and TRBJ2-1, with TRBD1 as a possible D gene (6 bases). The CDR3 length is 16 residues. The germline V gene has CDR1 KGHDR and CDR2 SFDVKD. V lost 3 bases and J lost 8, with 19 bases in between. This CDR3 reads CATSDNGQLYSDEQFF. The DNA of the CDR3 is TGTGCCACCAGTGATAATGGACAGCTTTATAGCGATGAGCAGTTCTTC.

V usage is TRBV11-3 and J usage is TRBJ1-6; the match to TRBD1 covers 7 bases. V gave up 5 bases and J gave up 10 bases; unmatched junction bases: 5. Per the germline V gene, CDR1 is SGHNT and CDR2 is YENEEA. The CDR3 length is 13 residues. The CDR3 sequence is CASSRDSQSPLHF. DNA of the CDR3: TGTGCCAGCAGCCGGGACAGCCAGTCACCCCTCCACTTT.